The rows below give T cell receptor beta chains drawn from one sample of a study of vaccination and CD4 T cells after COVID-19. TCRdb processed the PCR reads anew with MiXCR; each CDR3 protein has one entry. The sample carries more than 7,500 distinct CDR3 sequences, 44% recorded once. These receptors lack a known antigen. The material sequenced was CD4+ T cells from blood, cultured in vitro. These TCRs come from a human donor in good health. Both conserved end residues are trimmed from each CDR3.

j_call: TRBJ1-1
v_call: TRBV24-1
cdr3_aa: ATSDLGGLDTEAF

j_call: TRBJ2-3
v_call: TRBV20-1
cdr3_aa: SARITDTQY

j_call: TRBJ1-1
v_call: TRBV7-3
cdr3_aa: ASSLVAPSLRGVDTEAF

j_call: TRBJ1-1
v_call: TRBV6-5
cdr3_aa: ASSFRAGIGTEAF

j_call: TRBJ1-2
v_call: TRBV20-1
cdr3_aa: SVPGKNNYGYT

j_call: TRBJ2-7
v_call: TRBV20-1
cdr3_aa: SAREDRASSYEQY

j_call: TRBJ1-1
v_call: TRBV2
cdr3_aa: ASSEFNQKAF

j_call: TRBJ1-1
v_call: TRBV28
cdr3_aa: ASSPRGELSNTEAF

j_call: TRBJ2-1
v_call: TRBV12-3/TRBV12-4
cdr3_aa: AISLDNEQF

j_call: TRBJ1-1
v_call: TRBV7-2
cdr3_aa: ASSLGAGYTEAF

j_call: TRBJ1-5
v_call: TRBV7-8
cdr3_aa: ASSQKMDSNQPQH

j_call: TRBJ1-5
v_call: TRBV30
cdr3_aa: AWGRDSNQPQH

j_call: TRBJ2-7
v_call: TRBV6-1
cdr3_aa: ASSLQGPPYEQY

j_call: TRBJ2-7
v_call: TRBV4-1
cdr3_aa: ASSQGRTLSSYEQY

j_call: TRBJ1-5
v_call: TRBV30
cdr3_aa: AWSMGQRGNQPQH

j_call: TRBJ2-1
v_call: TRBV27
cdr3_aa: ASSSPRGSTNEQF

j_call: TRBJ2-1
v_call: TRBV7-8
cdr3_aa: ASSLAARGSYSNEQF

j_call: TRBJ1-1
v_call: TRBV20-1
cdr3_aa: SADRTGNTEAF

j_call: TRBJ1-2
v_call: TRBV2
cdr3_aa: ASSETGTNYGYT

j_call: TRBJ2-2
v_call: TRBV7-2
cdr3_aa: ASTPPGHGLGELF

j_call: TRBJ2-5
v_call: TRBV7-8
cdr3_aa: ASSLGGRETQY

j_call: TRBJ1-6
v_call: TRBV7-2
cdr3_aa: ASRPTSSSPLH

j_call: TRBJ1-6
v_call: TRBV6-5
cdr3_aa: ASSSRDTDSPLH